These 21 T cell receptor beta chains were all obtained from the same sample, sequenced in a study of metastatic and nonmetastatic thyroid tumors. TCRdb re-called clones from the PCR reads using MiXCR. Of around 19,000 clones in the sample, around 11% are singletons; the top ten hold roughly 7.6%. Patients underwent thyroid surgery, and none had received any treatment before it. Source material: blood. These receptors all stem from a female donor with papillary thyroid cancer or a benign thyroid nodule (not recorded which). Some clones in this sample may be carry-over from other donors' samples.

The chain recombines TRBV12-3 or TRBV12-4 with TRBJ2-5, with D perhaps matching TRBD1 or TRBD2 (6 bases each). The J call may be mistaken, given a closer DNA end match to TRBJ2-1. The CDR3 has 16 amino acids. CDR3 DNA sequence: TGTGCCAGCAGTTCCGTAAGCGATAGGGGGGCCAATGAGCAGTTCTTC. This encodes CASSSVSDRGANEQFF.

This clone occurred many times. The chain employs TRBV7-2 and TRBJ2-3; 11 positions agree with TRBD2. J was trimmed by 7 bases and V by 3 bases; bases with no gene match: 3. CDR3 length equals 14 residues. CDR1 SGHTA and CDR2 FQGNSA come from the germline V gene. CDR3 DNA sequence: TGTGCCAGCAGCTTCACTAGCGGGAGTTATACGCAGTATTTT. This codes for CASSFTSGSYTQYF.

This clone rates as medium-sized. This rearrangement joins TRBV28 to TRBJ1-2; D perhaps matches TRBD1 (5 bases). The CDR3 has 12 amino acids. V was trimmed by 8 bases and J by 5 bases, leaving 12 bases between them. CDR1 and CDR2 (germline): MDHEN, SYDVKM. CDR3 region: CASCTRGYGYTF. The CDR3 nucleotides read TGTGCCAGCTGTACCCGGGGGTATGGCTACACCTTC.

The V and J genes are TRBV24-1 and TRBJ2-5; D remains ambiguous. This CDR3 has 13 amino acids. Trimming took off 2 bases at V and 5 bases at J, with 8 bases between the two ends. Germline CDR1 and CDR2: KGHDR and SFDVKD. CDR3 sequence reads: CATSDWAKETQYF. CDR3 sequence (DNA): TGTGCCACCAGTGATTGGGCGAAGGAGACCCAGTACTTC.

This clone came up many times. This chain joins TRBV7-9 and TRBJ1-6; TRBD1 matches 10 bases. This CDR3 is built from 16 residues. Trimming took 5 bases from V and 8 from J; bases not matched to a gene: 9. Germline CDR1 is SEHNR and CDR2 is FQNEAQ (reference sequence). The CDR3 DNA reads TGTGCCAGCAGCCGATCGGGACAGGGGATGGATTCACCCCTCCACTTT. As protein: CASSRSGQGMDSPLHF.

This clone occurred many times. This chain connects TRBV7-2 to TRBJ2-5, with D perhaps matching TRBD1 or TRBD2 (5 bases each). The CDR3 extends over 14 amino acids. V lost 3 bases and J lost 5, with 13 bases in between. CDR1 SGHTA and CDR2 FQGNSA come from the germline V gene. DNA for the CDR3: TGTGCCAGCAGCTTCCGGGACCGCCGGGAGACCCAGTACTTC. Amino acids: CASSFRDRRETQYF.

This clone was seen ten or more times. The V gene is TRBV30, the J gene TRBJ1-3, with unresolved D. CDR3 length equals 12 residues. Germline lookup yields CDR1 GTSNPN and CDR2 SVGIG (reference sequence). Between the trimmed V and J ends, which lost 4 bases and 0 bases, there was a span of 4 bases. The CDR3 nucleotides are TGTGCCTGGAAACTCTCTGGAAACACCATATATTTT. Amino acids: CAWKLSGNTIYF.

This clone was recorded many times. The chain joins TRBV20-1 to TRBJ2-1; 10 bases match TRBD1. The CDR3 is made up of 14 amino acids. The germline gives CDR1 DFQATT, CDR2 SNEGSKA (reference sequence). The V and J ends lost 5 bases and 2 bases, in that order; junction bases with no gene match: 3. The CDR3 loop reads CSAWDRGTYNEQFF. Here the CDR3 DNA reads TGCAGTGCTTGGGACAGGGGAACCTACAATGAGCAGTTCTTC.

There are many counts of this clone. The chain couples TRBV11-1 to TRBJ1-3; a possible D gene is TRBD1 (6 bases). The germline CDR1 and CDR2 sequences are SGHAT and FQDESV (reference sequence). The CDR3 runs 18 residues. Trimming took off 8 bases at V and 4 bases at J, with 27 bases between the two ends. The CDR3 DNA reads TGTGCCAGCGCCGGACCGGGGGGCTCCCAGCTTGGAGGAAACACCATATATTTT. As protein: CASAGPGGSQLGGNTIYF.

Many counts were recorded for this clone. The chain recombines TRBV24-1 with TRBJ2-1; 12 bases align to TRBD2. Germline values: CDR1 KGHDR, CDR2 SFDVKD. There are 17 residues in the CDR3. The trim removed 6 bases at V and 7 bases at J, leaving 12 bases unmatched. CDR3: CATSTAPTSGSFNEQFF. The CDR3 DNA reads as TGTGCCACCAGTACCGCGCCGACTAGCGGGAGTTTTAATGAGCAGTTCTTC.

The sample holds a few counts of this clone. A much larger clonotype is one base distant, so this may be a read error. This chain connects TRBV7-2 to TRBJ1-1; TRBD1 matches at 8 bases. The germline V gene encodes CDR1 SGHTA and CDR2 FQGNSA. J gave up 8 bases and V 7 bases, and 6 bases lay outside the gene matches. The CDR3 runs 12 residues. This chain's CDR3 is CASIRDRGEAFF. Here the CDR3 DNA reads TGTGCCAGCATCCGCGACAGGGGAGAAGCTTTCTTT.

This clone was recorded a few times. The CDR3 here is CAAIRPTVSYNEQFF. For the CDR3, the DNA is TGTGCCGCAATAAGGCCCACTGTCTCCTACAATGAGCAGTTCTTC. The chain couples TRBV28 to TRBJ2-1, with D unclear. Trimming removed 11 bases from V and 0 bases from J, with 17 bases in between. This CDR3 has 15 amino acids. Germline CDR1 and CDR2: MDHEN and SYDVKM.

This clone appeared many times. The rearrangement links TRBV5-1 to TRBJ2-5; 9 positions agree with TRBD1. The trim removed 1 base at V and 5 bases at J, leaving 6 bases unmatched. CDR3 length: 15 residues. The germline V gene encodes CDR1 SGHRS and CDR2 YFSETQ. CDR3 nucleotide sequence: TGCGCCAGCAGCTTGTCACAGGGGGCGTCGGAGACCCAGTACTTC. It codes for CASSLSQGASETQYF.

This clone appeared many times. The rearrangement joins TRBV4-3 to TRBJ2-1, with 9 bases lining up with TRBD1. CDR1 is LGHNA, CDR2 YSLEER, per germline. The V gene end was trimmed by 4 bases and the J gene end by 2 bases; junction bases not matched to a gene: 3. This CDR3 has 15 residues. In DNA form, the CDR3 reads TGCGCCAGCAGCCCAAGGACAGGGGCCTACAATGAGCAGTTCTTC. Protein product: CASSPRTGAYNEQFF.

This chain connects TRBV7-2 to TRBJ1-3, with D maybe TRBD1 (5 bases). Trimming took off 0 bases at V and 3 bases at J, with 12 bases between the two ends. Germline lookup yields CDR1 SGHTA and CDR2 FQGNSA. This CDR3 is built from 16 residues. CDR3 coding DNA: TGTGCCAGCAGCTTAGCGCGAGGGGCGGATGGAAACACCATATATTTT. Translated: CASSLARGADGNTIYF.

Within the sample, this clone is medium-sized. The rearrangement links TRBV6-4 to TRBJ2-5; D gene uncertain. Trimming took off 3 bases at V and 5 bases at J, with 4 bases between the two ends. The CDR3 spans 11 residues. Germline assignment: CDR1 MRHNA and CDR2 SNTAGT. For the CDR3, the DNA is TGTGCCAGCAGTGAATTTGAGACCCAGTACTTC. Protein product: CASSEFETQYF.

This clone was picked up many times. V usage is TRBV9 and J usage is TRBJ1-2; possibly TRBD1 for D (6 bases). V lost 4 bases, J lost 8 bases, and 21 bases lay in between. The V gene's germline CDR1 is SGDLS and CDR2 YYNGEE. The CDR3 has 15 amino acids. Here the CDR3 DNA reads TGTGCCAGCAGCCCTCAGCTAGCCGGGGGCGCAGGCTACACCTTC. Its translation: CASSPQLAGGAGYTF.

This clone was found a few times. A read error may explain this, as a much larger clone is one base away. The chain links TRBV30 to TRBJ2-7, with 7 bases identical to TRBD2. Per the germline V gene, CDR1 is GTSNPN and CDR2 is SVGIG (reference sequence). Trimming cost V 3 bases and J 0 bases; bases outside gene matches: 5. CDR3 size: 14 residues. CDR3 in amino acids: CAWRGEGDSYEQYF. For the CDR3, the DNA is TGTGCCTGGAGAGGGGAGGGCGACTCCTACGAGCAGTACTTC.

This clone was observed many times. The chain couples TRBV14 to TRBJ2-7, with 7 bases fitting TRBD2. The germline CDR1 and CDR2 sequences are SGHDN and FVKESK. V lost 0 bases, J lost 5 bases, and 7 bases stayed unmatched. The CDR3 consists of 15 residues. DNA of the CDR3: TGTGCCAGCAGCCAAGATGGTTCGGGAGGCGACGAGCAGTACTTC. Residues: CASSQDGSGGDEQYF.

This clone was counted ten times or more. CDR3 nucleotide sequence: TGTGCCAGTAGTGGGGGACTAGCGGGAGCTCCCTCCACAGATACGCAGTATTTT. Protein sequence: CASSGGLAGAPSTDTQYF. This chain uses TRBV19 with TRBJ2-3; 14 bases are a match to TRBD2. CDR3 length: 18 amino acids. Germline V gene data show CDR1 as LNHDA and CDR2 as SQIVND (reference sequence). V gave up 5 bases and J gave up 2 bases; unmatched junction bases: 9. Together with reference TRBV19 and TRBJ2-3, the CDR3 gives the full variable domain: DGGITQSPKYLFRKEGQNVTLSCEQNLNHDAMYWYRQDPGQGLRLIYYSQIVNDFQKGDIAEGYSVSREKKESFPLTVTSAQKNPTAFYLCASSGGLAGAPSTDTQYFGPGTRLTVL.

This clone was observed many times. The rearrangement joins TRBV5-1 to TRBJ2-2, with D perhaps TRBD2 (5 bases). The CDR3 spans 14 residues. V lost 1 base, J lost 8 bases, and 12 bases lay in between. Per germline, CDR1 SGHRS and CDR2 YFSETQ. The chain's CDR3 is CASSLRGSQGELFF. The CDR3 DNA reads TGCGCCAGCAGCTTGCGAGGGAGTCAGGGGGAGCTGTTTTTT.